A selection of T cell receptor beta chains follows, all from one sample in a study of shared clonotypes between healthy human individuals. Measured with immunoSEQ multiplex PCR; TCRdb has only the in-frame clones, and not every one. The table includes fewer than 550,000 clones, almost 80% detected once. The sequencing sample was made of PBMCs. The receptors shown here come from a woman between 35 and 50 years old in good health. Some clones in this sample may be carry-over from other donors' samples. Each CDR3 is given with its conserved first and last residue. A D gene is named only where the DNA matches it firmly. Where a row states a size, it is once, few, many or the class of an expanded clone; other rows omit it.

TGTGCCAGCAGAGGACTAGCGGGAGGCCCCAGCTACAATGAGCAGTTCTTC CASRGLAGGPSYNEQFF TRBD2 . TRBJ2-1 TRBV7-8
TGTGCCAGCAGCTTAGAAGCAGGGGGCAACTCTGGGGCCAACGTCCTGACTTTC CASSLEAGGNSGANVLTF TRBD1 . TRBJ2-6 TRBV7-6
TGTGCCAGCAGAGACAGTAACTATGGCTACACCTTC CASRDSNYGYTF . . TRBJ1-2 TRBV6-1
TGTGCCAGCAGCCAAGGGTCCTCGGCGAACACTGAAGCTTTCTTT CASSQGSSANTEAFF . few TRBJ1-1 TRBV7-3
TGTGCCAGCGGAAGCAATCAGCCCCAGCATTTT CASGSNQPQHF . . TRBJ1-5 TRBV28
TGTGCCAGCAGCGCAACAGGGAACACTGAAGCTTTCTTT CASSATGNTEAFF . . TRBJ1-1 TRBV5-5
TGTGCCAGCAGTCAATTACCGGGACCCCGAGGTTCCGGGGAGCTGTTTTTT CASSQLPGPRGSGELFF . . TRBJ2-2 TRBV25-1
TGTGCCAGCAGTTCTACCGGGACAGGGTACTACAATGAGCAGTTCTTC CASSSTGTGYYNEQFF TRBD1 . TRBJ2-1 TRBV27
TGTGCCAGCAGTTTCGGACAGGCTCGCCTCTATGGCTACACCTTC CASSFGQARLYGYTF TRBD1 . TRBJ1-2 TRBV28
TGTGCCAGCAGCCTTAAAGGACAGGGTGACTACGAGCAGTACTTC CASSLKGQGDYEQYF TRBD1 . TRBJ2-7 TRBV5-4
TGTGCCAGCAGCTTAGAATCCGAGACGCGGTACTTC CASSLESETRYF . . TRBJ2-5 TRBV11-1
TGTGCCAGCAGCAGGGGACAGAAAGGGGAGCAGTACTTC CASSRGQKGEQYF TRBD1 once TRBJ2-7 TRBV7-9
TGTGCCACCAGCAGAGATAAACTAGCGGGAGATGAGCAGTTCTTC CATSRDKLAGDEQFF TRBD2 . TRBJ2-1 TRBV15
TGTGCCACCATTGGCGGGGGGGGGAGTACTTGGAATGAGCAGTTCTTC CATIGGGGSTWNEQFF TRBD2 . TRBJ2-1 TRBV28
TGTGCCAGCAGCTCGGGCCCGGACAGGGGCTCCTACGAGCAGTACTTC CASSSGPDRGSYEQYF TRBD1 many TRBJ2-7 TRBV5-4
TGTGCCAGCAGCCTCAAGCTAGGGGGGGCCACAGATACGCAGTATTTT CASSLKLGGATDTQYF . . TRBJ2-3 TRBV7-2
TGTGCCAGCAGCTTGGCTCCTCTCTACTACGAGCAGTACTTC CASSLAPLYYEQYF . . TRBJ2-7 TRBV5-6
TGTGCCATCAGGAGGTCTAGCGGAGACGGAGAGACCCAGTACTTC CAIRRSSGDGETQYF TRBD2 . TRBJ2-5 TRBV10-3
TGTGCCTGGAGTGAGGGGGCCCAAGAGACCCAGTACTTC CAWSEGAQETQYF TRBD1 . TRBJ2-5 TRBV30
TGCGCCAGCAGTCGGGAGAGCTACAATGAGCAGTTCTTC CASSRESYNEQFF . . TRBJ2-1 TRBV10-2
TGTGCCAGCAGTCTGGCCCTGGCGGGGAACAATGAGCAGTTCTTC CASSLALAGNNEQFF . . TRBJ2-1 TRBV28
TGTGCCAGCAGCCACTTATTGGGTGAGCAGTTCTTC CASSHLLGEQFF . . TRBJ2-1 TRBV14
TGCGCCAGCAGCTGGGGGACAGCCACAGACACGCAGTATTTT CASSWGTATDTQYF TRBD1 . TRBJ2-3 TRBV5-1
TGTGCCAGCAGTTTGGGCAGGCTGGACACTGAAGCTTTCTTT CASSLGRLDTEAFF . . TRBJ1-1 TRBV28
TGTGCTAGTGGTCAAGAGGGGACTTGGGGGGAGCAGTACTTC CASGQEGTWGEQYF . . TRBJ2-7 TRBV12-5
TGTGCCAGCAGTGAGTCGGTTAGCAATCAGCCCCAGCATTTT CASSESVSNQPQHF . few TRBJ1-5 TRBV2
TGTGCCTGGAGCCCCGACAGGGATAGAACTAATGAAAAACTGTTTTTT CAWSPDRDRTNEKLFF TRBD1 . TRBJ1-4 TRBV30
TGTGCCAGCAGCTTACAGGGACGGCGCGCGAACACCGGGGAGCTGTTTTTT CASSLQGRRANTGELFF . . TRBJ2-2 TRBV13
TGTGCCAGCAGTGATTCTAGCGGGAGGGCCACAGATACGCAGTATTTT CASSDSSGRATDTQYF TRBD2 few TRBJ2-3 TRBV25-1
TGTGCCAGCAGTCCCTGGACTAGCGGAAACACCGGGGAGCTGTTTTTT CASSPWTSGNTGELFF TRBD2 . TRBJ2-2 TRBV6-4
TGTGCCAGCAGCTTAGATAGGCAGGTATTACAGCAGTACTTC CASSLDRQVLQQYF . . TRBJ2-7 TRBV11-2
TGTGCCAGCAGCGAGAGATCGAACACTGAAGCTTTCTTT CASSERSNTEAFF . few TRBJ1-1 TRBV7-8
TGTGCCAGCAGTGGAGACAGGGTGGCCGGGGAGCTGTTTTTT CASSGDRVAGELFF TRBD1 once TRBJ2-2 TRBV2
TGTGCCAGTAGTATCTCCGGGGGCTCCTACAATGAGCAGTTCTTC CASSISGGSYNEQFF . . TRBJ2-1 TRBV19
TGTGCCAGCTCACCACCGGTTACCCAACAAGAGACCCAGTACTTC CASSPPVTQQETQYF . . TRBJ2-5 TRBV18
TGTGCCAGCAGCAAGGAGGGCGACTCGGTGGGGCGGAATGAGCAGTTCTTC CASSKEGDSVGRNEQFF . . TRBJ2-1 TRBV4-2
TGTGCCAGTAGTATTTTGGGTGCTAGTTCTCAAAACATTCAGTACTTC CASSILGASSQNIQYF . . TRBJ2-4 TRBV19
TGTGCCAGCAGTGAGAGAGGGGACAGAGCCTACAATGAGCAGTTCTTC CASSERGDRAYNEQFF TRBD1 . TRBJ2-1 TRBV6-1
TGCGCCAGCAGCGCCCTGTCGGGCGGTCCCTCCTACGAGCAGTACTTC CASSALSGGPSYEQYF . . TRBJ2-7 TRBV10-2
TGTGCCAGCAGCACCCGGACAGGGGCCGACGAGCAGTACTTC CASSTRTGADEQYF TRBD1 few TRBJ2-7 TRBV7-2
TGTGCCAGCAGTTTGACCCCCGGGGTAAATGAGCAGTTCTTC CASSLTPGVNEQFF . once TRBJ2-1 TRBV2
TGTGCCAGCAGTCCCGGACAGCGCAACAATGAGCAGTTCTTC CASSPGQRNNEQFF . . TRBJ2-1 TRBV6-4
TGCAGCGTTGGCCAGGGTGTAGGGGAGCAGTACTTC CSVGQGVGEQYF . . TRBJ2-7 TRBV29-1
TGTGCCAGCAGCCGTTCCGCCTGGGCCGAGCAGTTCTTC CASSRSAWAEQFF . few TRBJ2-1 TRBV14
TGTGCCAGCAGCCCGGGGCGCACCACTGAAGCTTTCTTT CASSPGRTTEAFF . . TRBJ1-1 TRBV9
TGTGCCTGGGGACAGACTGAAAAACTGTTTTTT CAWGQTEKLFF . few TRBJ1-4 TRBV30
TGTGCCAGCTCACTAGCGGGAGGGCCCGGGGAGCTGTTTTTT CASSLAGGPGELFF TRBD2 . TRBJ2-2 TRBV7-9
TGTGCCAGCACCCGCGGGGCAGCACCGCAACAAGAGACCCAGTACTTC CASTRGAAPQQETQYF . . TRBJ2-5 TRBV11-2
TGCGCCAGCAGCCCTGGCCCGAGGACAGGAGGCGAGACCCAGTACTTC CASSPGPRTGGETQYF TRBD1 once TRBJ2-5 TRBV4-1
TGCGCCAGCAGCCGACTAGCGGGGGGTGAGACCCAGTACTTC CASSRLAGGETQYF TRBD2 . TRBJ2-5 TRBV5-1
TGCGCCAGCAGTGAGTCACAGGGGGCGAGTCAGCCCCAGCATTTT CASSESQGASQPQHF TRBD1 . TRBJ1-5 TRBV10-2
TGTGCCAGCAGTTATGCGGAGTATGGCTACACCTTC CASSYAEYGYTF . . TRBJ1-2 TRBV6-1
TGTGCCAGCAGCGTAGCGGGAGGGCCTCCTTACAATGAGCAGTTCTTC CASSVAGGPPYNEQFF TRBD2 once TRBJ2-1 TRBV9
TGCGCCAGCAGCCAAGTAGACGGACCCTACGAGCAGTACTTC CASSQVDGPYEQYF . . TRBJ2-7 TRBV4-1
TGTGCCAGCAGTTACAGTGGAGCTGACTACAATGAGCAGTTCTTC CASSYSGADYNEQFF . . TRBJ2-1 TRBV6-5
TGTGCCAGCAGCTTAGGACGGACCTATGGCTACACCTTC CASSLGRTYGYTF . many TRBJ1-2 TRBV7-9
TGTGCCAGCTCACCAACGGCAAACCCCTACGAGCAGTACTTC CASSPTANPYEQYF . once TRBJ2-7 TRBV18
TGTGCCAGCAGCCGACTAGCGGGAGGTACAGATACGCAGTATTTT CASSRLAGGTDTQYF TRBD2 . TRBJ2-3 TRBV2
TGCGCCAGCAGCGACCCCTTGAAGCTAGAAGACGGCTACACCTTC CASSDPLKLEDGYTF . . TRBJ1-2 TRBV4-3